These T cell receptor beta chains were read from a single sample in a study of response to subunit inactivated influenza vaccine. TCRdb called the RT-PCR reads again in MiXCR, with one record for every CDR3 protein. This table has roughly 460,000 distinct CDR3 sequences, over 9.5% appearing once. Material: PBMCs from blood, obtained 40 to 50 days after vaccination. These receptors all stem from a man aged 50 to 59 who received an inactivated influenza vaccine. CDR3s include the opening cysteine and the closing phenylalanine or tryptophan. A D gene is named only where the DNA matches it firmly. A clone size is listed for some rows: how often the clone was seen (once, few, many), or a class if it is expanded.

V gene	J gene	D gene	CDR3 length	clone size	CDR3 DNA	CDR3 protein
TRBV29-1	TRBJ2-1	TRBD1	12	many	TGCAGCACCGGACAGGGGCACAATGAGCAGTTCTTC	CSTGQGHNEQFF
TRBV12-3/TRBV12-4	TRBJ2-3	TRBD2	15	many	TGTGCCAGCAGCCTACTAGCGGGGGGAGCAGATACGCAGTATTTT	CASSLLAGGADTQYF
TRBV28	TRBJ2-7	TRBD2	15	few	TGTGCCAGCAGTTTACTAGCGGGAGTAGGCTACGAGCAGTACTTC	CASSLLAGVGYEQYF
TRBV20-1	TRBJ2-6	TRBD2	16	many	TGCAGTGCTAGAGATTGGCGGGGGGCTGGGGCCAACGTCCTGACTTTC	CSARDWRGAGANVLTF
TRBV5-6	TRBJ1-5	NA	16	few	TGTGCCAGCAGCTATCGAGGGAGTGGGCGCAATCAGCCCCAGCATTTT	CASSYRGSGRNQPQHF
TRBV20-1	TRBJ2-1	NA	13	NA	TGCAGTGCTAGAGCGCCCATGGGCGATGAGCAGTTCTTC	CSARAPMGDEQFF
TRBV29-1	TRBJ1-2	NA	16	many	TGCAGCGTTGAGTCTGAGACAGGAGACTTTGGCGGTGGCTACACCTTC	CSVESETGDFGGGYTF
TRBV20-1	TRBJ2-7	TRBD2	17	NA	TGCAGTGCTAGAGCCCCGGGACTAGCGGGAGGGACCTACGAGCAGTACTTC	CSARAPGLAGGTYEQYF
TRBV29-1	TRBJ2-5	TRBD1	12	few	TGCAGCGCCGGGACAGAAAGGGAGACCCAGTACTTC	CSAGTERETQYF
TRBV5-1	TRBJ2-1	NA	14	many	TGCGCCAGCAGCTTGGGTCTAGGGTCCAATGAGCAGTTCTTC	CASSLGLGSNEQFF
TRBV12-3/TRBV12-4	TRBJ2-7	NA	13	many	TGTGCCAGCAAGGCTCACGGGGATTACGAGCAGTACTTC	CASKAHGDYEQYF
TRBV12-3/TRBV12-4	TRBJ1-4	NA	14	many	TGTGCCAGCAGATCGAACCGGGATAATGAAAAACTGTTTTTT	CASRSNRDNEKLFF
TRBV4-3	TRBJ2-3	TRBD1	14	few	TGCGCCAGCGCCCAAAGGGGGCCAGCAGATACGCAGTATTTT	CASAQRGPADTQYF
TRBV12-3/TRBV12-4	TRBJ1-6	NA	12	many	TGTGCCAGCAGTCCAGGATTGGTAGCCCTCCACTTT	CASSPGLVALHF
TRBV5-5	TRBJ2-3	TRBD1	15	many	TGTGCCAGCAGCCCAGGGACAGGGCGCACAGATACGCAGTATTTT	CASSPGTGRTDTQYF
TRBV25-1	TRBJ2-1	NA	13	NA	TGTGCCAGCAGGGACTGGGGACCCAATGAGCAGTTCTTC	CASRDWGPNEQFF
TRBV12-3/TRBV12-4	TRBJ2-3	TRBD2	15	few	TGTGCCAGCAGCGGACTAGCGCAGAACACAGATACGCAGTATTTT	CASSGLAQNTDTQYF
TRBV6-5	TRBJ1-5	NA	14	many	TGTGCCAGCAGTTACTCGGACGGCAATCAGCCCCAGCATTTT	CASSYSDGNQPQHF
TRBV5-5	TRBJ1-2	NA	14	many	TGTGCCAGCAGCTTAAGAGGATTTAACTATGGCTACACCTTC	CASSLRGFNYGYTF
TRBV11-1	TRBJ2-1	NA	14	many	TGTGCCAGCAGCTTAGCCCAGGGGCTCAATGAGCAGTTCTTC	CASSLAQGLNEQFF
TRBV20-1	TRBJ2-5	TRBD2	15	many	TGCAGTGCTGGAGATAGCGGGGGGATCCAAGAGACCCAGTACTTC	CSAGDSGGIQETQYF
TRBV5-1	TRBJ2-5	TRBD1	15	NA	TGCGCCAGCAGCTTGGAACAGGGGGCGCGAGAGACCCAGTACTTC	CASSLEQGARETQYF
TRBV5-1	TRBJ2-1	NA	14	many	TGCGCCAGCAGCCGGGCACGGTTGGTAAATGAGCAGTTCTTC	CASSRARLVNEQFF
TRBV15	TRBJ2-5	TRBD1	16	many	TGTGCCACCAGCAGAGATCGTCGCAGGGGGCACGAGACCCAGTACTTC	CATSRDRRRGHETQYF
TRBV15	TRBJ2-3	TRBD2	19	many	TGTGCCACCAGCAGAGATTGGGGGCTAGGACTAGCGGACACAGATACGCAGTATTTT	CATSRDWGLGLADTDTQYF
TRBV2	TRBJ2-3	NA	12	few	TGTGCCAGCAGTGCTCAGTCAGATACGCAGTATTTT	CASSAQSDTQYF
TRBV29-1	TRBJ1-1	NA	12	NA	TGCAGCGTCATCCGATCAGGGATGGAAGCTTTCTTT	CSVIRSGMEAFF
TRBV20-1	TRBJ2-2	NA	16	few	TGCAGTGCGGAGGGGGGGGGGACAGCTAACACCGGGGAGCTGTTTTTT	CSAEGGGTANTGELFF
TRBV5-1	TRBJ2-7	NA	15	NA	TGCGCCAGCAGCAGTCCGGGGGCCTTCTCCTACGAGCAGTACTTC	CASSSPGAFSYEQYF
TRBV27	TRBJ2-2	TRBD2	16	NA	TGTGCCAGCAGTCGCATCAGCGGGAGGAACACCGGGGAGCTGTTTTTT	CASSRISGRNTGELFF